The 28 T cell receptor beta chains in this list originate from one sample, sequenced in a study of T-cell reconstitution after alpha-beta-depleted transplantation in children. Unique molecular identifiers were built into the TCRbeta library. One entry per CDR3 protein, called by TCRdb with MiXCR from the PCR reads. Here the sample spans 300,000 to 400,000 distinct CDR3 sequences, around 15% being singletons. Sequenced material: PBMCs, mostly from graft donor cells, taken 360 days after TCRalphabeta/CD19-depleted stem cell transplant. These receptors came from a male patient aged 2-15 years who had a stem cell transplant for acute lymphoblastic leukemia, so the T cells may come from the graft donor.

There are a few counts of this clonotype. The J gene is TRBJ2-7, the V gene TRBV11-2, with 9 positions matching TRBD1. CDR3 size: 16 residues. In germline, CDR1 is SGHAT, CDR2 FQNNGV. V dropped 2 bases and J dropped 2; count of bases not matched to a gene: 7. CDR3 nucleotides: TGTGCCAGCAGCTTACCTCCGGGACAGGGCGCCTACGAGCAGTACTTC. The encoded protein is CASSLPPGQGAYEQYF.

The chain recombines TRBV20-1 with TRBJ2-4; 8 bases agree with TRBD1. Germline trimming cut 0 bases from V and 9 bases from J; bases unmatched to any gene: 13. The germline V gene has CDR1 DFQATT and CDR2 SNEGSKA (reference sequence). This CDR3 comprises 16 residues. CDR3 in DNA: TGCAGTGCTAGAGATTGGCAGGGGGCCGGAGGGAGCATTCAGTACTTC. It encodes CSARDWQGAGGSIQYF.

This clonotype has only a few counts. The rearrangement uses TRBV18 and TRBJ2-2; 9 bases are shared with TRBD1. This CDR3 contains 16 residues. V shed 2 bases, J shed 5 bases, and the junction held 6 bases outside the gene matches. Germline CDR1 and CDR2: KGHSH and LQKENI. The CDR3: CASSPRGTGLTGELFF. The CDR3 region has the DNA TGTGCCAGCTCACCAAGAGGGACAGGGTTAACCGGGGAGCTGTTTTTT.

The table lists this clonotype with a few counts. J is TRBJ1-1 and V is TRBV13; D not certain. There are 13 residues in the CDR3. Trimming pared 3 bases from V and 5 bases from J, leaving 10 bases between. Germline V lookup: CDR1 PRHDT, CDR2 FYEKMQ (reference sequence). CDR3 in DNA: TGTGCCAGCAGCTTGACCGATGGGACTGAAGCTTTCTTT. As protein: CASSLTDGTEAFF.

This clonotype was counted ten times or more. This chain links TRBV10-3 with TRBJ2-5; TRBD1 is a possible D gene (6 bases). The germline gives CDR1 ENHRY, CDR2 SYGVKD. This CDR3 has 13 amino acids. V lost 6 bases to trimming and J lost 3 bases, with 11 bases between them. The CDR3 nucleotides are TGTGCCATCAGGGACAGTCGCGAAGAGACCCAGTACTTC. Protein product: CAIRDSREETQYF.

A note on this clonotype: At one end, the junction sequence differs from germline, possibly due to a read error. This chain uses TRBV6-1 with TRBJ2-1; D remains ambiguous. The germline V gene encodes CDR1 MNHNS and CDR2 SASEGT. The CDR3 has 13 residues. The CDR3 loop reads CASSGGPYKEQFF. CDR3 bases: TGTGCCAGCAGTGGTGGACCCTACAAAGAGCAGTTCTTC.

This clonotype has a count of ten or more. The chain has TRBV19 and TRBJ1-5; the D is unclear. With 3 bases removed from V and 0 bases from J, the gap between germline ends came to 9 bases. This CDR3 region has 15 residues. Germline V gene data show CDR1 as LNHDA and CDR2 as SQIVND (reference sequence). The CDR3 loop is CASSMRVYSNQPQHF. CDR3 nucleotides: TGTGCCAGTAGTATGAGGGTCTATAGCAATCAGCCCCAGCATTTT.

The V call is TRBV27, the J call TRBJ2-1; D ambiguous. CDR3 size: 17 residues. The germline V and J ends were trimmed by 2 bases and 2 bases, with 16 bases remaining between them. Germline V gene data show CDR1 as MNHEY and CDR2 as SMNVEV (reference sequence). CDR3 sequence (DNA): TGTGCCAGCAGTTTAAAGGCGGCCCCTTGGGCCTACAATGAGCAGTTCTTC. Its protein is CASSLKAAPWAYNEQFF.

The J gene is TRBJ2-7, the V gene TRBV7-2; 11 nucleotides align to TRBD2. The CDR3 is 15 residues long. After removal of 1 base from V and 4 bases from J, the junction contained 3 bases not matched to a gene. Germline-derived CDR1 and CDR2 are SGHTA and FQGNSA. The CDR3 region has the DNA TGTGCCAGCAGCTTAGAGGGACTAGCGGCTTACGAGCAGTACTTC. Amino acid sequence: CASSLEGLAAYEQYF.

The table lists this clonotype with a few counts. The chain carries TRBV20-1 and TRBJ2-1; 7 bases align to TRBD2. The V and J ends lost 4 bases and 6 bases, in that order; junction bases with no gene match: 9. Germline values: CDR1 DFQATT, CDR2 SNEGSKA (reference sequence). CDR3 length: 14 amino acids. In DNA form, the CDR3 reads TGCAGTGCTATCCCCCCGGGGAGGGCCAATGAGCAGTTCTTC. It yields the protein CSAIPPGRANEQFF.

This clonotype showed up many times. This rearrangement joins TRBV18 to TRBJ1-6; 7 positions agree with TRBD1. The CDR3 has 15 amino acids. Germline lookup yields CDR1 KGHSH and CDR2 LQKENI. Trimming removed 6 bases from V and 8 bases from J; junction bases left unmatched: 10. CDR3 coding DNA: TGTGCCAGCTCCCCTTCTAAGGGGGCGCATTCACCCCTCCACTTT. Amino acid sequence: CASSPSKGAHSPLHF.

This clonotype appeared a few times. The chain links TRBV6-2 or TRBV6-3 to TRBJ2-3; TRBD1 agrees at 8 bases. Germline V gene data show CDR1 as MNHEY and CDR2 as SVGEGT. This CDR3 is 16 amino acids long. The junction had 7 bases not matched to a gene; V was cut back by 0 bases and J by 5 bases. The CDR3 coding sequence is TGTGCCAGCAGTTACTCGCCCAGGACAGGGCGAGATACGCAGTATTTT. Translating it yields CASSYSPRTGRDTQYF.

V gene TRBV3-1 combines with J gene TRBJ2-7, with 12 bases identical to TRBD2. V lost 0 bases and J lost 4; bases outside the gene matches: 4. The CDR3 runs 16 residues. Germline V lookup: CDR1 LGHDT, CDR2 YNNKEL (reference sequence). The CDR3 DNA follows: TGTGCCAGCAGCCAAGATCCCGGGACTAGCGGGTACGAGCAGTACTTC. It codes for CASSQDPGTSGYEQYF.

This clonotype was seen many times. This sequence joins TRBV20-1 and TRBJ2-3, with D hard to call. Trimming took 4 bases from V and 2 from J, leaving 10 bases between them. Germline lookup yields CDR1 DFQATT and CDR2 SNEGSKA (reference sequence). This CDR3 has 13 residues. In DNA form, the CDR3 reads TGCAGTGCTATGGGCGGAGCCACAGATACGCAGTATTTT. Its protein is CSAMGGATDTQYF.

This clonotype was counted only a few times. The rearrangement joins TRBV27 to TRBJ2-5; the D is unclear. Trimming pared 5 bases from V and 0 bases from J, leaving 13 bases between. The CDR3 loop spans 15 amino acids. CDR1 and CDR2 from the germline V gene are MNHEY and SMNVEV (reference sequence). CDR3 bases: TGTGCCAGCAGTAGACCGCGAGGCGACCAAGAGACCCAGTACTTC. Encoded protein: CASSRPRGDQETQYF.

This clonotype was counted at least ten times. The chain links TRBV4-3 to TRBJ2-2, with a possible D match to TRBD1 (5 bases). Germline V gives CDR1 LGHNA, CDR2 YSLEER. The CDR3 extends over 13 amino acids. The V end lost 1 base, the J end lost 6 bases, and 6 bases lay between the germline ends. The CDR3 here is CASSQVRAGELFF. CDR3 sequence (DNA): TGCGCCAGCAGCCAAGTCAGGGCCGGGGAGCTGTTTTTT.

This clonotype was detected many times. The CDR3 DNA sequence: TGTGCCAGCAGCTTGAGGAACACCCAGAACACTGAAGCTTTCTTT. Protein product: CASSLRNTQNTEAFF. This sequence joins TRBV7-6 and TRBJ1-1; no clear D. There are 15 residues in the CDR3. CDR1 is SGHVS and CDR2 is FNYEAQ in the germline V gene. The germline V and J ends were trimmed by 3 bases and 1 base, with 12 bases remaining between them.

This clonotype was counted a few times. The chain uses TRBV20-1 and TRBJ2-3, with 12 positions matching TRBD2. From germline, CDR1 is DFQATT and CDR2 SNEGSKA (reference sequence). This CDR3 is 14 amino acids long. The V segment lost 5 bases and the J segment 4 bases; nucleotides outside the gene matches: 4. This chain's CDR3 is CSAPLAGGPDTQYF. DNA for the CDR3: TGCAGTGCTCCTCTAGCGGGAGGGCCAGATACGCAGTATTTT.

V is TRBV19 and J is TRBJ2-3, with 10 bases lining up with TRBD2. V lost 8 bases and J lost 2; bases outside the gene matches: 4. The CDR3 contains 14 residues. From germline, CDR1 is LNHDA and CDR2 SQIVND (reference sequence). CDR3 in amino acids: CASSGLANTDTQYF. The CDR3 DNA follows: TGTGCCAGTTCGGGACTAGCGAACACAGATACGCAGTATTTT.

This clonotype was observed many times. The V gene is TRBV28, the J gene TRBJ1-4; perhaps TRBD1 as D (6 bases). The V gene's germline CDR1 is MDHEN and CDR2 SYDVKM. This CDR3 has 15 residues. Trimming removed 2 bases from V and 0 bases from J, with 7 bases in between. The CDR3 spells CASSLAGATNEKLFF. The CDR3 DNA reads TGTGCCAGCAGTTTAGCAGGGGCAACTAATGAAAAACTGTTTTTT.

The CDR3 region is CASSLGLDRHTGELFF. DNA of the CDR3: TGTGCCAGCAGCTTAGGCCTGGACAGGCACACCGGGGAGCTGTTTTTT. The chain joins TRBV13 to TRBJ2-2; 7 nucleotides match TRBD1. The CDR3 spans 16 residues. The J segment lost 3 bases and the V segment lost 0 bases, leaving 4 bases of the junction unmatched. CDR1 PRHDT and CDR2 FYEKMQ come from the germline V gene (reference sequence).

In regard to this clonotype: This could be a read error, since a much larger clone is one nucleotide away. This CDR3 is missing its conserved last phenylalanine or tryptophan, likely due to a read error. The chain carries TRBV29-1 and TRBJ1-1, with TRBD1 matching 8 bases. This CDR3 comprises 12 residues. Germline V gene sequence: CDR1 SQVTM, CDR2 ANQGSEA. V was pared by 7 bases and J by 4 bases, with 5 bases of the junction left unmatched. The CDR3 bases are TGCAGCGCTAGACAGGGGAGCACTGAAGCTTTCTCT. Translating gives CSARQGSTEAFS.

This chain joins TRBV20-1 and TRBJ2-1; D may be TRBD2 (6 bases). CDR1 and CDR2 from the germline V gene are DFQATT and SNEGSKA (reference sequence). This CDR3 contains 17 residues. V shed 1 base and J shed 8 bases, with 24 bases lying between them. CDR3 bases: TGCAGTGCTAGAGGCCCTCCCCGGGAGAATCTAGAGGATGAGCAGTTCTTC. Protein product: CSARGPPRENLEDEQFF.

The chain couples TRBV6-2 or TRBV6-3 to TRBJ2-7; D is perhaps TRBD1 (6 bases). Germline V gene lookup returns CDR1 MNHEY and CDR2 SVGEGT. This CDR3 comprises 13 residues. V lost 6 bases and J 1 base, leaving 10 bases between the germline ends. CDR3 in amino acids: CASSYGQSYEQYF. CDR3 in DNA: TGTGCCAGCAGCTACGGACAGTCCTACGAGCAGTACTTC.

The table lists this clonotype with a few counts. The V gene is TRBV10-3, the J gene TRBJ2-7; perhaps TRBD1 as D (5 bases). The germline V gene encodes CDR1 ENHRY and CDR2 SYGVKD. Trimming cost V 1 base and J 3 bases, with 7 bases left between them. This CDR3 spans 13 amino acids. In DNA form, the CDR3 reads TGTGCCATCAGTGAGTACAGGATCTACGAGCAGTACTTC. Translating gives CAISEYRIYEQYF.

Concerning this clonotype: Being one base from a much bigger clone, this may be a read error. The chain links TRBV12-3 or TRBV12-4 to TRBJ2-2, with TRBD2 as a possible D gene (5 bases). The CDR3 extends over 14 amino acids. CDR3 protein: CASGGLRNSGELFF. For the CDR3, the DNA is TGTGCCAGCGGTGGACTGAGAAACAGCGGGGAGCTGTTTTTT.

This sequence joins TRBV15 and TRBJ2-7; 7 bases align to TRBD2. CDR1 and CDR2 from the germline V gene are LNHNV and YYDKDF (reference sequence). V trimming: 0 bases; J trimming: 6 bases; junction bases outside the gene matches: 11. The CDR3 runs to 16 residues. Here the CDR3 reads CATSRDTSVIVGEQYF. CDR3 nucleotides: TGTGCCACCAGCAGAGATACTAGCGTTATCGTAGGCGAGCAGTACTTC.

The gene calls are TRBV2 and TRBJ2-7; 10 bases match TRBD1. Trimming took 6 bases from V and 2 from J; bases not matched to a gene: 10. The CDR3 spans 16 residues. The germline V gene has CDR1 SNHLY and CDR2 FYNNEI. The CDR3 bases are TGTGCCAGCAGCCTCATCGGACAGGGGGTGACCTACGAGCAGTACTTC. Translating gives CASSLIGQGVTYEQYF.